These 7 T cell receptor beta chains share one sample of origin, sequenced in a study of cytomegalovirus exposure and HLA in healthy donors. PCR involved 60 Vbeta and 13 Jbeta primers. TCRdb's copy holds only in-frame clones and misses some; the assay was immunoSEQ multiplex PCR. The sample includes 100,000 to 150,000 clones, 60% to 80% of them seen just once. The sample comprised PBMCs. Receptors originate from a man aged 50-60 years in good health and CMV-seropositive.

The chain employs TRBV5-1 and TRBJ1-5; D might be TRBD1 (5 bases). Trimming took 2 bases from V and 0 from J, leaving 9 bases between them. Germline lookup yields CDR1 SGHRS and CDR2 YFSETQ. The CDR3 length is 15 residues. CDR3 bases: TGCGCCAGCAGCTTAAGGGGCGATAGCAATCAGCCCCAGCATTTT. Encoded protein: CASSLRGDSNQPQHF.

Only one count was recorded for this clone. CDR3 residues: CASSRTLANTGELFF. In DNA form, the CDR3 reads TGTGCCAGCAGCCGTACACTAGCGAACACCGGGGAGCTGTTTTTT. The J gene is TRBJ2-2, the V gene TRBV7-7, with TRBD2 as a possible D gene (5 bases). Germline assignment: CDR1 SSHAT and CDR2 FNYEAQ (reference sequence). V was shortened by 5 bases and J by 0 bases, with 10 bases between the two germline ends. The CDR3 runs 15 residues.

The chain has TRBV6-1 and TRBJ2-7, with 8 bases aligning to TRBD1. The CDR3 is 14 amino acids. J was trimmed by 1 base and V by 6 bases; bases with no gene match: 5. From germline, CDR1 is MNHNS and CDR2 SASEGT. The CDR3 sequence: CASSLQGASYEQYF. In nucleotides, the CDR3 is TGTGCCAGCAGCTTGCAGGGGGCGTCCTACGAGCAGTACTTC.

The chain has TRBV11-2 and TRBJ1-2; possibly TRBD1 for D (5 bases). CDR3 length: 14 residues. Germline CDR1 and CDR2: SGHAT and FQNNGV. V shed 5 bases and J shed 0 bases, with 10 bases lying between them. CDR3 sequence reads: CASSPQGANYGYTF. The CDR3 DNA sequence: TGTGCCAGCAGCCCCCAGGGCGCTAACTATGGCTACACCTTC.

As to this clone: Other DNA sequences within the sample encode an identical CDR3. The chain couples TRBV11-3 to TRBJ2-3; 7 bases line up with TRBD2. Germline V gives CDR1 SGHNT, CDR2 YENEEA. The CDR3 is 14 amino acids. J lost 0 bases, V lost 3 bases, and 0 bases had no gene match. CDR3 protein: CASSLGGSTDTQYF. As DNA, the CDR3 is TGTGCCAGCAGCTTGGGGGGGAGCACAGATACGCAGTATTTT.

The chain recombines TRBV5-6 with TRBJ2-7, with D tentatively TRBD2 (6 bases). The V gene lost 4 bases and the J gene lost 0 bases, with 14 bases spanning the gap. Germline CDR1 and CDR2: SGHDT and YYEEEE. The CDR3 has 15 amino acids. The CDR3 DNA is TGTGCCAGCAGCCGGGGGACGGCTGGCTCCTACGAGCAGTACTTC. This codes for CASSRGTAGSYEQYF. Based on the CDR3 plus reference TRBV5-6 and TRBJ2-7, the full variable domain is DAGVTQSPTHLIKTRGQQVTLRCSPKSGHDTVSWYQQALGQGPQFIFQYYEEEERQRGNFPDRFSGHQFPNYSSELNVNALLLGDSALYLCASSRGTAGSYEQYFGPGTRLTVT.

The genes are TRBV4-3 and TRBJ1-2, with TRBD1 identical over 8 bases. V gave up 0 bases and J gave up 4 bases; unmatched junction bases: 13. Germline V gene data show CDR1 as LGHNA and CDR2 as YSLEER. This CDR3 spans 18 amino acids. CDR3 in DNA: TGCGCCAGCAGCCAAGACCTACCCCGGCCAGGGGGCACCTATGGCTACACCTTC. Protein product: CASSQDLPRPGGTYGYTF.